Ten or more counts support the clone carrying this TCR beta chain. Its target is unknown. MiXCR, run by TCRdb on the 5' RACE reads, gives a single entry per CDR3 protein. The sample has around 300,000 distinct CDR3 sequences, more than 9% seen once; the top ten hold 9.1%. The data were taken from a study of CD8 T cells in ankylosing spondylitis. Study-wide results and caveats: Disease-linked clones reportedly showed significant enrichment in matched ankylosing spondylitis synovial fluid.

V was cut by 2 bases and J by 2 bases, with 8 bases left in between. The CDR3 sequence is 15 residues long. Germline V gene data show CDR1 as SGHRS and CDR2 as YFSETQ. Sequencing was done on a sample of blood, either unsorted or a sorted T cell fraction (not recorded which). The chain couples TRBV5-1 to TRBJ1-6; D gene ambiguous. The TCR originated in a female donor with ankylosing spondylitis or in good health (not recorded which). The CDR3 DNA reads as TGCGCCAGCAGCTTAGAAGGGACCTATAATTCACCCCTCCACTTT. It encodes CASSLEGTYNSPLHF. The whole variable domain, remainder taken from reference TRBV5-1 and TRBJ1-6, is KAGVTQTPRYLIKTRGQQVTLSCSPISGHRSVSWYQQTPGQGLQFLFEYFSETQRNKGNFPGRFSGRQFSNSRSEMNVSTLELGDSALYLCASSLEGTYNSPLHFGNGTRLTVT.